This T cell receptor beta chain comes out of a study of molecular identifiers for immune sequencing clone quantification. Each CDR3 protein is one row after TCRdb ran MiXCR on the PCR reads. The table lists 68,000 or so distinct CDR3 sequences, 15% to 20% of them singletons. The V and J ends lost 3 bases and 5 bases, in that order; junction bases with no gene match: 4. The germline CDR1 and CDR2 sequences are MNHEY and SMNVEV (reference sequence). The length of the CDR3 is 13 residues. This receptor was taken from a human donor in good health. Some libraries in this study had Jurkat cell RNA spiked in. Sequencing used naive CD8+ T cells from blood, with Jurkat cell RNA spiked in. Subset indicated: FACS-sorted CD8+CD4-CCR7+CD45RA+ naive T cells. J is TRBJ2-7 and V is TRBV27, with TRBD2 matching over 7 bases. CDR3 coding DNA: TGTGCCAGCAGTTTTTCCGCGGGGGACGAGCAGTACTTC. As protein: CASSFSAGDEQYF.